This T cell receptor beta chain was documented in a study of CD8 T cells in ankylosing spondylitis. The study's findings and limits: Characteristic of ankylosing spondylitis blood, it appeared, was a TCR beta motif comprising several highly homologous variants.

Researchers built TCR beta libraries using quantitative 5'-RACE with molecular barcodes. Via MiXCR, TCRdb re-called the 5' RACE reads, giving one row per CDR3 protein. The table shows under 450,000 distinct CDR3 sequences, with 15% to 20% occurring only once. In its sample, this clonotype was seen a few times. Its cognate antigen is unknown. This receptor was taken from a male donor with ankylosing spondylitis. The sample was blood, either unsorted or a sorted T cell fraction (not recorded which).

The CDR3 region has the DNA TGTGCCAGCTCACAATCGCGTTCTGGGAGGGCCACGTACAATGAGCAGTTCTTC. Its protein product is CASSQSRSGRATYNEQFF. The chain links TRBV18 to TRBJ2-1; the match to TRBD2 covers 7 bases. This CDR3 is built from 18 residues. Germline values: CDR1 KGHSH, CDR2 LQKENI. V lost 4 bases and J lost 4; bases outside the gene matches: 16.